This TCR beta chain was sequenced during a study of vaccination effects on CD4 cells after COVID-19. Study-level information: Two doses of BNT162b2 or mRNA-1273 vaccine were administered to participants. Study-level results: Clones that were induced by infection or by vaccine showed marked contraction late after vaccination.

Note on this clone: Its cognate antigen is unknown.

With the ViraFEST assay, the study expanded antigen-specific CD4+ T cells using viral peptide pools, then sequenced them. When around 10 days of culture had elapsed, CD4+ T cells were isolated. Vaccinated recipients, who were negative for nucleocapsid antibodies, had no history of SARS-CoV-2 infection. Researchers reported culturing over 1.5 million PBMC in each well, adding 8 to 10 IU/ml IL-2 and about 9.6 ug/ml peptides. Half of the medium was exchanged for IL-2 medium on both days 3 and 7. This table comes from immunoSEQ multiplex PCR, and its TCRdb copy is limited to in-frame clones, with some not included. The table lists over 55,000 clones, approximately 75% of them singletons. The CDR3 is 15 residues long. V trimming: 5 bases; J trimming: 4 bases; junction bases outside the gene matches: 8. From germline, CDR1 is MNHEY and CDR2 SVGAGI.

The V gene is TRBV6-5, the J gene TRBJ1-3; 7 nucleotides match TRBD1. The sequence was obtained from a human donor who received a COVID-19 vaccine. The starting material was CD4+ T cells from PBMCs cultured with HCoV-OC43 spike peptides, obtained before COVID-19 vaccination. Regarding subset: HCoV-OC43 spike overlapping peptide pool stimulation. The CDR3 sequence: CASSKIQGRGNTIYF. The DNA for the CDR3 is TGTGCCAGCAGTAAAATACAGGGGCGGGGAAACACCATATATTTT.